Below are 9 T cell receptor beta chains sequenced from a single sample in a study of T-cell memory formation after mild COVID-19. A single record per CDR3 protein comes from TCRdb applying MiXCR to the 5' RACE reads. The sample comprises 300,000 to 350,000 distinct CDR3 sequences, roughly a fifth of which are singletons, and 21% rests with the top ten. The sample consisted of PBMCs or a T cell subset sorted from them (not recorded which). These receptors came from a young man who had mild COVID-19 (a few samples of this study predate the infection). Cell type and time point are not known.

This clonotype has only a few counts. J is TRBJ2-5 and V is TRBV5-1; TRBD1 matches at 8 bases. Germline loops: CDR1 SGHRS, CDR2 YFSETQ. V shed 4 bases, J shed 2 bases, and the junction held 10 bases outside the gene matches. CDR3 length: 16 residues. Here the CDR3 reads CASSPTPGTGQETQYF. The CDR3 bases are TGCGCCAGCAGCCCGACCCCCGGGACAGGACAAGAGACCCAGTACTTC.

This clonotype has more than one count but fewer than ten. The V and J genes are TRBV6-2 or TRBV6-3 and TRBJ1-5; the D is unclear. Germline CDR1 and CDR2: MNHEY and SVGEGT. Trimming pared 5 bases from V and 3 bases from J, leaving 14 bases between. This CDR3 spans 15 amino acids. Written as DNA, the CDR3 is TGTGCCAGCAGTACGGCCGCACAGTCCAATCAGCCCCAGCATTTT. Translated, it gives CASSTAAQSNQPQHF.

The rearrangement uses TRBV5-1 and TRBJ1-1, with 8 bases matching TRBD1. Trimming took 0 bases from V and 0 from J; bases not matched to a gene: 4. The germline V gene encodes CDR1 SGHRS and CDR2 YFSETQ. This CDR3 is 16 amino acids long. CDR3 protein: CASSLGWTGMNTEAFF. The CDR3 DNA is TGCGCCAGCAGCTTGGGGTGGACAGGGATGAACACTGAAGCTTTCTTT. Drawing the rest from reference TRBV5-1 and TRBJ1-1, the complete variable domain is KAGVTQTPRYLIKTRGQQVTLSCSPISGHRSVSWYQQTPGQGLQFLFEYFSETQRNKGNFPGRFSGRQFSNSRSEMNVSTLELGDSALYLCASSLGWTGMNTEAFFGQGTRLTVV.

This clonotype has just a few counts. This sequence joins TRBV7-2 and TRBJ1-5, with 7 nucleotides matching TRBD1. This CDR3 contains 14 residues. The germline V gene has CDR1 SGHTA and CDR2 FQGNSA. V trimming: 5 bases; J trimming: 7 bases; junction bases outside the gene matches: 8. In DNA, the CDR3 is TGTGCCAGCAGCCTAACCGGGACAGAGCAGCCCCAGCATTTT. It specifies CASSLTGTEQPQHF.

This clonotype was found a few times. This chain uses TRBV30 with TRBJ1-1, with D possibly TRBD1 on 5 matching bases. There are 9 residues in the CDR3. Per the germline V gene, CDR1 is GTSNPN and CDR2 is SVGIG (reference sequence). V was pared by 8 bases and J by 11 bases, with 12 bases between. The CDR3 sequence is CAGGRGAFF. CDR3 sequence (DNA): TGTGCCGGCGGGCGGGGGGCTTTCTTT.

V gene TRBV4-2 combines with J gene TRBJ2-3; weak D call: TRBD2 (6 bases). The ends were cut back, 1 base at V and 1 base at J, with 15 bases in the middle. Per germline, CDR1 LGHNA and CDR2 YNFKEQ. The CDR3 is made up of 17 amino acids. The CDR3 is CASSQGDGLPGTDTQYF. As DNA, the CDR3 is TGTGCCAGCAGCCAAGGAGACGGACTACCCGGCACAGATACGCAGTATTTT.

The V and J genes are TRBV4-1 and TRBJ2-7, with D uncertain. The CDR3 extends over 15 amino acids. In germline, CDR1 is MGHRA, CDR2 YSYEKL. Trimming cost V 3 bases and J 4 bases, with 16 bases left between them. CDR3 sequence: CASSQLLGPAYEQYV. In DNA form, the CDR3 reads TGCGCCAGCAGCCAGCTACTCGGGCCCGCTTACGAGCAGTACGTC.

In this sample, this clonotype turned up many times. The gene calls are TRBV4-3 and TRBJ2-7, with D perhaps being TRBD1 or TRBD2 (6 bases each). Germline V gene lookup returns CDR1 LGHNA and CDR2 YSLEER. The CDR3 covers 14 residues. The V end was cut by 0 bases, the J end by 9 bases, with 15 bases between. The CDR3 DNA sequence: TGCGCCAGCAGCCAAGAATTTATGGGGGGCGGGCAGTACTTC. Translated: CASSQEFMGGGQYF.

This clonotype was counted a few times. The chain uses TRBV5-6 and TRBJ2-6; perhaps TRBD2 as D (6 bases). Germline V gene data show CDR1 as SGHDT and CDR2 as YYEEEE. This CDR3 is built from 15 residues. Trimming pared 4 bases from V and 2 bases from J, leaving 10 bases between. The CDR3 sequence is CASSGRDAGANVLTF. The CDR3 nucleotides read TGTGCCAGCAGCGGGCGGGACGCTGGGGCCAACGTCCTGACTTTC. Full variable domain (remainder filled in from reference TRBV5-6 and TRBJ2-6): DAGVTQSPTHLIKTRGQQVTLRCSPKSGHDTVSWYQQALGQGPQFIFQYYEEEERQRGNFPDRFSGHQFPNYSSELNVNALLLGDSALYLCASSGRDAGANVLTFGAGSRLTVL.